One sample yielded the 5 T cell receptor beta chains listed below, sequenced in a study of beta chain features in type 1 diabetes. The isolated RNA, all of it, was reverse transcribed, so expressed TCRB transcripts were what got sequenced. Measured with immunoSEQ multiplex PCR; TCRdb has only the in-frame clones, and not every one. The profile covers 300,000 to 450,000 clones, with roughly an eighth appearing a single time and less than 0.02% taken by the ten largest. Sequencing used naive CD4+ T cells from blood. These receptors originate from a man aged 18 to 29 in good health.

The rearrangement uses TRBV7-8 and TRBJ2-3; possible D gene TRBD2, 6 bases. V was clipped by 6 bases and J by 0 bases, with 13 bases between them. The germline gives CDR1 SGHVS, CDR2 FQNEAQ. The CDR3 is made up of 15 amino acids. Written as DNA, the CDR3 is TGTGCCAGCAGGGTATCACGGGGGAGCACAGATACGCAGTATTTT. It codes for CASRVSRGSTDTQYF.

The chain uses TRBV6-5 and TRBJ1-1; D may be TRBD1 (5 bases). The germline gives CDR1 MNHEY, CDR2 SVGAGI. This CDR3 comprises 13 residues. The V end lost 4 bases, the J end lost 1 base, and 7 bases lay between the germline ends. CDR3 protein: CASSSQGNTEAFF. CDR3 nucleotide sequence: TGTGCCAGCAGTTCTCAGGGGAACACTGAAGCTTTCTTT.

The chain uses TRBV15 and TRBJ1-2; 10 nucleotides match TRBD1. Trimming at V came to 1 base and at J to 8 bases, leaving 7 bases not matched to a gene. Germline CDR1 LNHNV, CDR2 YYDKDF (reference sequence). The CDR3 consists of 15 residues. CDR3 amino acids: CATSRVRDRGSGYTF. CDR3 nucleotides: TGTGCCACCAGCAGAGTCCGGGACAGGGGATCCGGCTACACCTTC.

In this sample, this clone turned up a few times. V usage is TRBV9 and J usage is TRBJ2-3, with no clear D. Trimming removed 1 base at V and 0 bases at J, with 6 bases between. This CDR3 region has 14 residues. Germline loops: CDR1 SGDLS, CDR2 YYNGEE. The CDR3, as DNA: TGTGCCAGCAGCGTAATCACTAGCACAGATACGCAGTATTTT. This encodes CASSVITSTDTQYF. Supplemented by reference TRBV9 and TRBJ2-3, the full variable domain reads DSGVTQTPKHLITATGQRVTLRCSPRSGDLSVYWYQQSLDQGLQFLIQYYNGEERAKGNILERFSAQQFPDLHSELNLSSLELGDSALYFCASSVITSTDTQYFGPGTRLTVL.

A remark on this clone: The sample holds other DNA sequences that translate to the same CDR3. CDR3 region: CASSKDRGPYEQYF. The CDR3 DNA is TGTGCCAGCAGTAAAGACAGGGGACCCTACGAGCAGTACTTC. The chain links TRBV6-5 to TRBJ2-7; 8 positions agree with TRBD1. Germline V lookup: CDR1 MNHEY, CDR2 SVGAGI. With 5 bases clipped from V and 2 bases from J, the junction kept 5 bases outside the gene matches. This CDR3 has 14 residues.